The next 27 T cell receptor beta chains were all read from a single sample in a study of PD-L1 blockade in urothelial cancer. Repertoires were generated with immunoSEQ multiplex PCR, while TCRdb's copy carries only in-frame clones and drops some. The profile shows about 47,000 clones, approximately 80% of them singletons. Time point of the sample: pretreatment peripheral blood. Sequences were derived from PBMCs, sampled around atezolizumab (anti-PD-L1) treatment. The receptors derive from a man aged 55 to 70 with urothelial cancer.

This clone was counted once. The V gene is TRBV28, the J gene TRBJ2-7; 7 bases are a match to TRBD1. Trimming at V came to 6 bases and at J to 4 bases, leaving 12 bases not matched to a gene. CDR1 is MDHEN, CDR2 SYDVKM, per germline. This CDR3 is built from 15 residues. CDR3 nucleotide sequence: TGTGCCAGCAGCACAACCGGACAGGTAGGATACGAGCAGTACTTC. As protein: CASSTTGQVGYEQYF. Full variable domain (rest looked up from reference TRBV28 and TRBJ2-7): DVKVTQSSRYLVKRTGEKVFLECVQDMDHENMFWYRQDPGLGLRLIYFSYDVKMKEKGDIPEGYSVSREKKERFSLILESASTNQTSMYLCASSTTGQVGYEQYFGPGTRLTVT.

The rearrangement uses TRBV28 and TRBJ1-5; maybe TRBD1 (6 bases). This CDR3 has 17 amino acids. Germline V gene lookup returns CDR1 MDHEN and CDR2 SYDVKM. Trimming pared 2 bases from V and 9 bases from J, leaving 23 bases between. The CDR3 sequence is CASSLPIIPVGGPPQHF. CDR3 nucleotides: TGTGCCAGCAGTTTACCCATAATCCCTGTCGGGGGGCCGCCCCAGCATTTT.

The chain recombines TRBV15 with TRBJ2-1; TRBD2 matches at 8 bases. V gave up 3 bases and J gave up 5 bases; unmatched junction bases: 6. The germline V gene encodes CDR1 LNHNV and CDR2 YYDKDF (reference sequence). The length of the CDR3 is 15 residues. For the CDR3, the DNA is TGTGCCACCAGCAGGCGGGCGGGAGGAGACAATGAGCAGTTCTTC. The encoded protein is CATSRRAGGDNEQFF.

CDR3 coding DNA: TGTGCCAGCAGTTCCACCGGGACAGGGGATGGCTACACCTTC. Translation gives CASSSTGTGDGYTF. V and J are TRBV28 and TRBJ1-2, with 10 bases lining up with TRBD1. CDR1 and CDR2 (germline): MDHEN, SYDVKM. The J segment lost 6 bases and the V segment lost 4 bases, leaving 5 bases of the junction unmatched. The CDR3 covers 14 residues.

The sample holds one count of this clone. Other nucleotide sequences in the sample specify the same CDR3. The rearrangement links TRBV7-9 to TRBJ1-2; TRBD1 matches at 9 bases. V was clipped by 2 bases and J by 6 bases; unmatched bases: 4. Germline assignment: CDR1 SEHNR and CDR2 FQNEAQ (reference sequence). The CDR3 length is 14 residues. The CDR3 reads CASSLPWTGDGYTF. The CDR3 DNA follows: TGTGCCAGCAGCTTACCCTGGACAGGGGATGGCTACACCTTC. Drawing the rest from reference TRBV7-9 and TRBJ1-2, the complete variable domain is DTGVSQNPRHKITKRGQNVTFRCDPISEHNRLYWYRQTLGQGPEFLTYFQNEAQLEKSRLLSDRFSAERPKGSFSTLEIQRTEQGDSAMYLCASSLPWTGDGYTFGSGTRLTVV.

This chain joins TRBV28 and TRBJ2-1, with 10 positions matching TRBD2. This CDR3 has 16 residues. Trimming removed 5 bases from V and 5 bases from J; junction bases left unmatched: 9. The germline V gene encodes CDR1 MDHEN and CDR2 SYDVKM. The DNA of the CDR3 is TGTGCCAGCAGTCCTATCTCAAGCGGGAGGGACAATGAGCAGTTCTTC. Translation gives CASSPISSGRDNEQFF. Using reference TRBV28 and TRBJ2-1 for the parts outside the CDR3, the full variable domain is DVKVTQSSRYLVKRTGEKVFLECVQDMDHENMFWYRQDPGLGLRLIYFSYDVKMKEKGDIPEGYSVSREKKERFSLILESASTNQTSMYLCASSPISSGRDNEQFFGPGTRLTVL.

This sequence joins TRBV19 and TRBJ2-7; 8 bases are a match to TRBD2. V was pared by 3 bases and J by 1 base, with 8 bases of the junction left unmatched. Germline CDR1 and CDR2: LNHDA and SQIVND (reference sequence). There are 16 residues in the CDR3. CDR3 nucleotide sequence: TGTGCCAGTAGTATCGGGGGGGCAGGGACTTCCTACGAGCAGTACTTC. Translated, it gives CASSIGGAGTSYEQYF.

This CDR3 reads CASSRATGRVNTEAFF. CDR3 nucleotides: TGTGCCAGCAGTCGTGCGACAGGGCGAGTGAACACTGAAGCTTTCTTT. The chain couples TRBV27 to TRBJ1-1; 7 nucleotides match TRBD1. Germline V gene sequence: CDR1 MNHEY, CDR2 SMNVEV (reference sequence). Trimming took 5 bases from V and 0 from J; bases not matched to a gene: 9. This CDR3 spans 16 amino acids.

The chain employs TRBV5-5 and TRBJ2-5; 8 nucleotides align to TRBD2. CDR3 length equals 14 residues. V shed 2 bases, J shed 7 bases, and the junction held 7 bases outside the gene matches. In germline, CDR1 is SGHKS, CDR2 YYEKEE (reference sequence). CDR3 amino acids: CASSFGVAGGTQYF. In nucleotides, the CDR3 is TGTGCCAGCAGCTTCGGGGTGGCGGGGGGGACCCAGTACTTC.

The chain combines TRBV2 with TRBJ1-4; D uncertain. Trimming shortened V by 7 bases and J by 5 bases, and 17 bases separated the two germline ends. Germline assignment: CDR1 SNHLY and CDR2 FYNNEI. This CDR3 comprises 15 residues. The chain's CDR3 is CASTDNRIRNEKLFF. The DNA of the CDR3 is TGTGCCAGCACCGACAACCGGATCCGAAATGAAAAACTGTTTTTT.

The DNA for the CDR3 is TGTGCCAGTAGTATAAACGCGGAAACCGGGGAGCTGTTTTTT. Protein sequence: CASSINAETGELFF. V and J are TRBV19 and TRBJ2-2; no clear D gene. The germline CDR1 and CDR2 sequences are LNHDA and SQIVND (reference sequence). The CDR3 spans 14 residues. V shed 2 bases and J shed 5 bases, with 9 bases lying between them.

The sample holds one count of this clone. The genes are TRBV6-5 and TRBJ1-6; TRBD1 matches at 7 bases. Germline V gives CDR1 MNHEY, CDR2 SVGAGI. With V trimmed by 7 bases and J by 7 bases, 10 bases remained unmatched. There are 15 residues in the CDR3. CDR3 protein: CASNSAGTANSPLHF. As DNA, the CDR3 is TGTGCCAGCAATTCCGCCGGGACAGCGAATTCACCCCTCCACTTT.

The rearrangement uses TRBV10-2 and TRBJ1-5; D not resolved. The V gene lost 3 bases and the J gene lost 1 base, with 7 bases spanning the gap. The CDR3 is 14 residues long. CDR1 and CDR2 from the germline V gene are WSHSY and SAAADI. In DNA, the CDR3 is TGCGCCAGCAGTGACCATGAGAGCAATCAGCCCCAGCATTTT. Amino acid sequence: CASSDHESNQPQHF.

In DNA form, the CDR3 reads TGTGCCACCCGCGGGGGCGGGGGGCTACAAGAGACCCAGTACTTC. It encodes CATRGGGGLQETQYF. The chain joins TRBV7-8 to TRBJ2-5; the match to TRBD2 covers 8 bases. With V trimmed by 10 bases and J by 2 bases, 12 bases remained unmatched. The length of the CDR3 is 15 residues. Germline lookup yields CDR1 SGHVS and CDR2 FQNEAQ.

This chain links TRBV5-4 with TRBJ2-1; 9 positions match TRBD2. Trimming cost V 0 bases and J 5 bases; bases outside gene matches: 3. The V gene's germline CDR1 is SGHNT and CDR2 YYREEE (reference sequence). The CDR3 has 15 residues. The DNA for the CDR3 is TGTGCCAGCAGCTTGGTTAGCGGGAGCCACAATGAGCAGTTCTTC. It encodes CASSLVSGSHNEQFF.

The chain recombines TRBV7-2 with TRBJ1-1; D gene unclear. The CDR3 consists of 13 residues. The germline V gene encodes CDR1 SGHTA and CDR2 FQGNSA. The V end was cut by 5 bases, the J end by 3 bases, with 10 bases between. The CDR3 coding sequence is TGTGCCAGCAGCCCCCGGCGGGACACTGAAGCTTTCTTT. Translated: CASSPRRDTEAFF.

The gene calls are TRBV28 and TRBJ1-5; D is possibly TRBD1 (6 bases). The germline V gene encodes CDR1 MDHEN and CDR2 SYDVKM. V was shortened by 8 bases and J by 7 bases, with 15 bases between the two germline ends. The CDR3 has 13 residues. The CDR3 nucleotides are TGTGCCAGCGTTGAGGGGGATTTCCAGCCCCAGCATTTT. Encoded protein: CASVEGDFQPQHF.

The V call is TRBV5-5, the J call TRBJ2-3; D remains ambiguous. V gave up 0 bases and J gave up 0 bases, with 8 bases separating them. Germline values: CDR1 SGHKS, CDR2 YYEKEE (reference sequence). This CDR3 is built from 15 residues. Here the CDR3 DNA reads TGTGCCAGCAGCTTGGGTCCCGTTAGCACAGATACGCAGTATTTT. The encoded protein is CASSLGPVSTDTQYF.

This chain connects TRBV2 to TRBJ2-5, with TRBD2 matching 9 bases. The CDR3 length is 14 residues. The germline V gene encodes CDR1 SNHLY and CDR2 FYNNEI. J lost 2 bases, V lost 9 bases, and 7 bases had no gene match. The DNA of the CDR3 is TGTGCCAGTAGGAGGCTAGCGGGACAAGAGACCCAGTACTTC. Translated, it gives CASRRLAGQETQYF.

The chain combines TRBV30 with TRBJ2-3; 9 nucleotides match TRBD2. Trimming cost V 0 bases and J 2 bases; bases outside gene matches: 12. CDR3 length: 18 amino acids. Per the germline V gene, CDR1 is GTSNPN and CDR2 is SVGIG (reference sequence). The CDR3 loop is CAWSVSRGRAHDTDTQYF. CDR3 in DNA: TGTGCCTGGAGTGTATCCCGCGGGAGGGCCCACGACACAGATACGCAGTATTTT.

The chain couples TRBV4-1 to TRBJ2-3; D is ambiguous. Looked up from germline, CDR1 is MGHRA and CDR2 is YSYEKL. V lost 3 bases and J 5 bases, leaving 6 bases between the germline ends. This CDR3 has 12 residues. The CDR3 sequence: CASSQPVDTQYF. CDR3 nucleotide sequence: TGCGCCAGCAGCCAGCCGGTAGATACGCAGTATTTT.

This clone has more than one count but fewer than ten. CDR3 protein: CASSATGARESYTF. The CDR3 DNA follows: TGTGCCAGCAGTGCCACAGGGGCCAGGGAGAGCTACACCTTC. V and J are TRBV27 and TRBJ1-2; 7 bases line up with TRBD1. Germline V lookup: CDR1 MNHEY, CDR2 SMNVEV (reference sequence). J gave up 9 bases and V 5 bases, and 12 bases lay outside the gene matches. CDR3 length: 14 residues.

The chain couples TRBV7-2 to TRBJ1-1; TRBD1 matches at 11 bases. This CDR3 comprises 15 residues. Germline V lookup: CDR1 SGHTA, CDR2 FQGNSA. Germline trimming cut 5 bases from V and 6 bases from J; bases unmatched to any gene: 8. CDR3 protein: CASSPRTGGIAEAFF. For the CDR3, the DNA is TGTGCCAGCAGCCCTAGGACAGGGGGCATCGCTGAAGCTTTCTTT.

This chain joins TRBV11-2 and TRBJ2-3; TRBD2 matches 7 bases. The CDR3 spans 15 residues. Germline CDR1 and CDR2: SGHAT and FQNNGV. The junction had 5 bases not matched to a gene; V was cut back by 5 bases and J by 0 bases. CDR3: CASSLQAGSTDTQYF. The CDR3 DNA reads TGTGCCAGCAGCCTCCAAGCGGGGAGCACAGATACGCAGTATTTT.

This clone was detected once. The rearrangement links TRBV11-2 to TRBJ2-1; 10 nucleotides align to TRBD2. V trimming: 3 bases; J trimming: 2 bases; junction bases outside the gene matches: 10. In germline, CDR1 is SGHAT, CDR2 FQNNGV. The CDR3 contains 18 residues. The CDR3 loop reads CASSFWLAGVRTYNEQFF. CDR3 bases: TGTGCCAGCAGCTTTTGGCTAGCGGGAGTTAGGACCTACAATGAGCAGTTCTTC.

The chain combines TRBV28 with TRBJ2-7, with 8 bases matching TRBD1. CDR1 and CDR2 from the germline V gene are MDHEN and SYDVKM. The CDR3 totals 16 residues. The ends lost 5 bases at V and 2 bases at J; junction bases unmatched: 11. DNA of the CDR3: TGTGCCAGCAGTGGCAGTCAGGGGGCTAACCCCTACGAGCAGTACTTC. Amino acids: CASSGSQGANPYEQYF.

The chain uses TRBV15 and TRBJ1-5; unclear D gene. Germline-derived CDR1 and CDR2 are LNHNV and YYDKDF (reference sequence). V shed 8 bases and J shed 6 bases, with 14 bases lying between them. The CDR3 covers 13 residues. CDR3 nucleotides: TGTGCCACCCAAACAGAGCTCAGTCAGCCCCAGCATTTT. As protein: CATQTELSQPQHF. The full variable domain, with the rest looked up from reference TRBV15 and TRBJ1-5, is DAMVIQNPRYQVTQFGKPVTLSCSQTLNHNVMYWYQQKSSQAPKLLFHYYDKDFNNEADTPDNFQSRRPNTSFCFLDIRSPGLGDTAMYLCATQTELSQPQHFGDGTRLSIL.